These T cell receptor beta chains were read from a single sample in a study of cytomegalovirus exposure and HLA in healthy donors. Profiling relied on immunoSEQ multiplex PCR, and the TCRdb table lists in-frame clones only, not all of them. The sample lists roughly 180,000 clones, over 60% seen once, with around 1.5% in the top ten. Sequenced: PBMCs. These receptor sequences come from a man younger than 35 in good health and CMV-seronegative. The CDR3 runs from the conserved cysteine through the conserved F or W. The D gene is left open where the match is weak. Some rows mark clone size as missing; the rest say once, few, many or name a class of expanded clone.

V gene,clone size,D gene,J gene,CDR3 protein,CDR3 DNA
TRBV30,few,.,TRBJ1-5,CAWSARGPQHF,TGTGCCTGGAGTGCCAGGGGACCCCAGCATTTT
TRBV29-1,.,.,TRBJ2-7,CSVESVPVGEQYF,TGCAGCGTTGAGAGCGTCCCTGTCGGCGAGCAGTACTTC
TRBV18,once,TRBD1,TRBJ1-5,CASSEDRSYQPQHF,TGTGCCAGCTCAGAGGACAGGAGTTATCAGCCCCAGCATTTT
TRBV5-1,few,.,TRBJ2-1,CASSPGPSGNEQFF,TGCGCCAGCAGCCCGGGCCCCTCGGGGAATGAGCAGTTCTTC
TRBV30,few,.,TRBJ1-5,CAWDWTYSNQPQHF,TGTGCCTGGGATTGGACATATAGCAATCAGCCCCAGCATTTT
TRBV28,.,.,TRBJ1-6,CASSSHAGRNSNSPLHF,TGTGCCAGCAGTTCCCACGCCGGGAGGAATTCTAATTCACCCCTCCACTTT
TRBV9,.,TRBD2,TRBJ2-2,CASSVSGGYTGELFF,TGTGCCAGCAGCGTTAGCGGGGGTTACACCGGGGAGCTGTTTTTT
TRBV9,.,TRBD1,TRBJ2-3,CASSILRDRESDTQYF,TGTGCCAGCAGCATCCTGCGGGACAGGGAATCAGATACGCAGTATTTT
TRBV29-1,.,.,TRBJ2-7,CSVVAGASGYEQYF,TGCAGCGTTGTTGCGGGGGCTAGCGGCTACGAGCAGTACTTC
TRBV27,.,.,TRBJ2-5,CASSLHRDQETQYF,TGTGCCAGCAGTTTACACAGGGACCAAGAGACCCAGTACTTC
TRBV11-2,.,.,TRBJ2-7,CASSDGGTASYEQYF,TGTGCCAGCAGCGACGGCGGGACCGCCTCCTACGAGCAGTACTTC
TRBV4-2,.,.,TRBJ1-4,CASSQGGSAPGANEKLFF,TGTGCCAGCAGCCAAGGGGGTTCGGCCCCCGGGGCTAATGAAAAACTGTTTTTT
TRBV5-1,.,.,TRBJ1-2,CASSPRRGGAGGGYTF,TGCGCCAGCAGCCCCCGGCGGGGAGGGGCTGGTGGTGGCTACACCTTC
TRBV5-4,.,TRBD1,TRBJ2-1,CASSTDQGAHEQFF,TGTGCCAGCAGCACAGACCAGGGGGCGCATGAGCAGTTCTTC
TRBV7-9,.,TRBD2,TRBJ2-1,CASSPGGGGEQFF,TGTGCCAGCAGCCCCGGAGGCGGGGGGGAGCAGTTCTTC
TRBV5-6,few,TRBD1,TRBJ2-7,CASSSGQGYEQYF,TGTGCCAGCAGCTCTGGACAGGGCTACGAGCAGTACTTC
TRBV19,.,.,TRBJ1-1,CASSIPGLNTEAFF,TGTGCCAGTAGCATCCCAGGGTTGAACACTGAAGCTTTCTTT
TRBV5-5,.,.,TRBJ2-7,CASSFGGGLPYEQYF,TGTGCCAGCAGCTTCGGCGGGGGCCTCCCCTACGAGCAGTACTTC
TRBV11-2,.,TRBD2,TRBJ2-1,CASSASGSRNEQFF,TGTGCCAGCAGTGCTAGCGGGAGTCGCAATGAGCAGTTCTTC
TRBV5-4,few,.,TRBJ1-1,CASSSASGNTEAFF,TGTGCCAGCAGCTCAGCATCGGGGAACACTGAAGCTTTCTTT
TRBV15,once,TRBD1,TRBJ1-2,CATSRTGRRDGYTF,TGTGCCACCAGCAGGACAGGGAGGAGGGATGGCTACACCTTC
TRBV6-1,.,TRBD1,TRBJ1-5,CASSNRQGSQPQHF,TGTGCCAGCAGCAACAGACAGGGTAGTCAGCCCCAGCATTTT
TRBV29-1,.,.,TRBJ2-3,CSAMSTYTDTQYF,TGCAGCGCCATGTCTACTTACACAGATACGCAGTATTTT
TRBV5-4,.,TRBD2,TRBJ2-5,CASSLGLAWTQETQYF,TGTGCCAGCAGCTTGGGACTAGCTTGGACGCAAGAGACCCAGTACTTC
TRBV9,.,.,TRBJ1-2,CASSPWDTPGPYYGYTF,TGTGCCAGCAGCCCCTGGGACACCCCTGGGCCCTACTATGGCTACACCTTC
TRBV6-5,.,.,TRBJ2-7,CASSPRAAYEQYF,TGTGCCAGCAGCCCGAGGGCTGCCTACGAGCAGTACTTC
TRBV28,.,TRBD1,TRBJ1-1,CASSFGDRVAFF,TGTGCCAGCAGTTTTGGAGACAGGGTAGCTTTCTTT
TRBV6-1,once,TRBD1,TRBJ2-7,CASIGAGGTYEQYF,TGTGCCAGCATAGGGGCAGGGGGTACCTACGAGCAGTACTTC
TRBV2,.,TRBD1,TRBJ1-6,CATQTGSVNSPLHF,TGTGCCACTCAGACAGGGTCGGTGAATTCACCCCTCCACTTT
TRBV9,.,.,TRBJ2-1,CASSAGTLLAGEQFF,TGTGCCAGCAGCGCCGGGACACTTCTCGCGGGTGAGCAGTTCTTC
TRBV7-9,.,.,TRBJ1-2,CASSLSLAGGYTF,TGTGCCAGCAGCTTATCCCTCGCCGGTGGCTACACCTTC
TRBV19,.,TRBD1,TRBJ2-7,CASSIRGQGVLSYEQYF,TGTGCCAGTAGTATACGCGGACAGGGGGTCCTTTCCTACGAGCAGTACTTC
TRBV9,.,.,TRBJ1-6,CASSVAPGYNSPLHF,TGTGCCAGCAGCGTAGCCCCAGGATATAATTCACCCCTCCACTTT
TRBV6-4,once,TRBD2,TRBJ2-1,CASSSLPTSGIYNEQFF,TGTGCCAGCAGCTCCCTCCCGACTAGCGGGATCTACAATGAGCAGTTCTTC
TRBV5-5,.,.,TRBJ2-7,CASSAYDTYEQYF,TGTGCCAGCAGCGCCTACGATACCTACGAGCAGTACTTC
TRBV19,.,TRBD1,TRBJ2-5,CASRQGSETQYF,TGTGCCAGTCGACAGGGATCAGAGACCCAGTACTTC
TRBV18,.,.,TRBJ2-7,CASSPLEGTYEQYF,TGTGCCAGCTCACCTCTGGAGGGAACCTACGAGCAGTACTTC
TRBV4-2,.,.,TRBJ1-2,CASSQGQGRDGYTF,TGTGCCAGCAGCCAGGGGCAGGGAAGGGATGGCTACACCTTC